The 23 T cell receptor beta chains below all came from one sample that was sequenced in a study of shared clonotypes between healthy human individuals. Naive CD8 cells were CD45RO-negative, positively selected for CCR7, excluding terminally differentiated effector memory CD45RA+ cells. Method: immunoSEQ multiplex PCR; TCRdb's copy keeps in-frame clones and lacks some. Of 550,000 to 650,000 clones in the sample, 90% to 97% were seen once. The sample consisted of naive CD8+ T cells sorted from blood. The receptor set was obtained from a woman aged 25 to 39 in good health.

The gene calls are TRBV28 and TRBJ1-5, with D possibly matching TRBD1 (5 bases). Per germline, CDR1 MDHEN and CDR2 SYDVKM. Trimming removed 10 bases from V and 4 bases from J, with 5 bases in between. This CDR3 comprises 10 residues. Written as DNA, the CDR3 is TGTGCCACAGGGAATCAGCCCCAGCATTTT. This gives the protein CATGNQPQHF.

This chain links TRBV28 with TRBJ1-4; D not certain. Trimming stripped 2 bases from V and 0 bases from J, with 10 bases between. Germline lookup yields CDR1 MDHEN and CDR2 SYDVKM. The length of the CDR3 is 16 residues. DNA of the CDR3: TGTGCCAGCAGTTTAGCGGGGTCCACAACTAATGAAAAACTGTTTTTT. Amino acid sequence: CASSLAGSTTNEKLFF.

This chain's CDR3 is CASGPALVPEQYF. The CDR3 DNA reads TGTGCTAGTGGTCCCGCTTTAGTTCCCGAGCAGTACTTC. The chain uses TRBV12-5 and TRBJ2-7; D remains ambiguous. This CDR3 spans 13 amino acids. V lost 5 bases to trimming and J lost 6 bases, with 14 bases between them. Germline-derived CDR1 and CDR2 are LGHNT and FRNRAP.

The J gene is TRBJ2-7, the V gene TRBV2, with 8 bases matching TRBD2. The CDR3 runs to 15 residues. The ends lost 7 bases at V and 0 bases at J; junction bases unmatched: 8. The germline V gene encodes CDR1 SNHLY and CDR2 FYNNEI. This chain's CDR3 is CASNHPGTSSYEQYF. The CDR3 DNA sequence: TGTGCCAGCAATCATCCCGGGACTAGCTCCTACGAGCAGTACTTC. Supplemented by reference TRBV2 and TRBJ2-7, the full variable domain reads EPEVTQTPSHQVTQMGQEVILRCVPISNHLYFYWYRQILGQKVEFLVSFYNNEISEKSEIFDDQFSVERPDGSNFTLKIRSTKLEDSAMYFCASNHPGTSSYEQYFGPGTRLTVT.

This clone showed up just once. The CDR3 loop reads CASSWALAAISTDTQYF. The CDR3 DNA reads as TGTGCCAGCAGCTGGGCCTTAGCGGCTATTAGCACAGATACGCAGTATTTT. The gene calls are TRBV13 and TRBJ2-3; a weak D match, TRBD2 (6 bases). The V end was cut by 4 bases, the J end by 0 bases, with 17 bases between. The germline gives CDR1 PRHDT, CDR2 FYEKMQ (reference sequence). The CDR3 is made up of 17 amino acids.

V gene TRBV2 combines with J gene TRBJ1-5; no firm D call. The CDR3 is 19 residues long. Trimming pared 1 base from V and 0 bases from J, leaving 19 bases between. Germline CDR1 SNHLY, CDR2 FYNNEI. DNA for the CDR3: TGTGCCAGCAGTGAAGTTGCAGGCTTGACAAGTGGTAGCAATCAGCCCCAGCATTTT. Protein: CASSEVAGLTSGSNQPQHF.

This chain uses TRBV11-3 with TRBJ2-7; D is perhaps TRBD2 (6 bases). Trimming removed 5 bases at V and 4 bases at J, with 18 bases between. This CDR3 is built from 15 residues. Germline values: CDR1 SGHNT, CDR2 YENEEA. CDR3 sequence (DNA): TGTGCCAGCAGCGCCGATGCTCGGGAGACTTACGAGCAGTACTTC. Its translation is CASSADARETYEQYF.

This sequence joins TRBV7-9 and TRBJ1-2; 10 bases fit TRBD1. Germline V gene data show CDR1 as SEHNR and CDR2 as FQNEAQ (reference sequence). Trimming removed 5 bases from V and 8 bases from J; junction bases left unmatched: 23. This CDR3 spans 19 amino acids. The CDR3 region is CASSPPRVGTGVYTRGYTF. In nucleotides, the CDR3 is TGTGCCAGCAGCCCCCCTCGGGTGGGGACAGGGGTCTATACACGAGGCTACACCTTC.

The chain joins TRBV21-1 to TRBJ2-2; the DNA was not used to check the table's D call, TRBD1. TRBV21-1 is labeled a pseudogene. The length of the CDR3 is 15 residues. The CDR3 DNA reads TGTGCCAGCGGATACAGGATATCGAACACCGGGGAGCTGTTTTTT. Translation: CASGYRISNTGELFF.

The rearrangement joins TRBV4-2 to TRBJ1-2; D is ambiguous. This CDR3 is built from 11 residues. From germline, CDR1 is LGHNA and CDR2 YNFKEQ. The V end was cut by 1 base, the J end by 5 bases, with 2 bases between. CDR3 amino acids: CASSQGYGYTF. The CDR3, as DNA: TGTGCCAGCAGCCAAGGGTATGGCTACACCTTC.

This chain connects TRBV28 to TRBJ1-1, with 8 bases matching TRBD1. Looked up from germline, CDR1 is MDHEN and CDR2 is SYDVKM. The CDR3 covers 16 residues. V was pared by 3 bases and J by 2 bases, with 8 bases of the junction left unmatched. CDR3 in DNA: TGTGCCAGCAGTTTTGGGGACAGGTCCCCAAACACTGAAGCTTTCTTT. It codes for CASSFGDRSPNTEAFF.

The chain uses TRBV6-5 and TRBJ1-1; D not certain. CDR1 is MNHEY, CDR2 SVGAGI, per germline. The V end lost 7 bases, the J end lost 7 bases, and 10 bases lay between the germline ends. This CDR3 spans 11 amino acids. The CDR3, as DNA: TGTGCCAGCACCGACGGGTTTGAAGCTTTCTTT. Amino acid sequence: CASTDGFEAFF.

This clone was seen once. Here the CDR3 reads CASGTSTYGNEQFF. As DNA, the CDR3 is TGTGCCAGCGGGACATCCACTTATGGCAATGAGCAGTTCTTC. The V call is TRBV19, the J call TRBJ2-1; the D gene is possibly TRBD1 (6 bases). Trimming left V 9 bases short and J 6 bases short, with 18 bases between. The CDR3 extends over 14 amino acids. The germline V gene has CDR1 LNHDA and CDR2 SQIVND (reference sequence).

This clone has a single count. The V call is TRBV4-2, the J call TRBJ2-3; D may be TRBD2 (5 bases). CDR3 length: 18 residues. Germline V gives CDR1 LGHNA, CDR2 YNFKEQ. V was pared by 0 bases and J by 0 bases, with 16 bases between. The DNA for the CDR3 is TGTGCCAGCAGCCAAGAATGGGCCGAGGGAAGTAGCACAGATACGCAGTATTTT. Amino acid sequence: CASSQEWAEGSSTDTQYF.

V is TRBV28 and J is TRBJ2-1; 12 nucleotides agree with TRBD2. Germline-derived CDR1 and CDR2 are MDHEN and SYDVKM. The CDR3 is 18 amino acids. Germline trimming cut 2 bases from V and 9 bases from J; bases unmatched to any gene: 14. CDR3 sequence reads: CASSLSGGLAGPPGEQFF. CDR3 in DNA: TGTGCCAGCAGTTTAAGTGGAGGACTAGCGGGACCCCCAGGTGAGCAGTTCTTC.

Details on this clone: The sample contains more than one DNA sequence encoding this CDR3. J is TRBJ1-1 and V is TRBV29-1; TRBD1 agrees at 10 bases. The CDR3 consists of 13 residues. CDR1 is SQVTM, CDR2 ANQGSEA, per germline. V gave up 6 bases and J gave up 5 bases; unmatched junction bases: 6. CDR3 protein: CSVAGQGGTEAFF. DNA for the CDR3: TGCAGCGTAGCAGGACAGGGGGGAACTGAAGCTTTCTTT.

The chain links TRBV4-2 to TRBJ1-5, with D uncertain. The CDR3 consists of 15 residues. Germline CDR1 and CDR2: LGHNA and YNFKEQ. Trimming took off 1 base at V and 4 bases at J, with 11 bases between the two ends. The CDR3 spells CASSQGLGSNQPQHF. In DNA form, the CDR3 reads TGTGCCAGCAGCCAAGGGCTCGGATCTAATCAGCCCCAGCATTTT.

The chain joins TRBV7-2 to TRBJ2-7; TRBD1 might be the D (6 bases). V lost 3 bases to trimming and J lost 3 bases, with 12 bases between them. Germline values: CDR1 SGHTA, CDR2 FQGNSA. The CDR3 has 14 amino acids. The CDR3 nucleotides are TGTGCCAGCAGCTTCGGGACAACCCTCTACGAGCAGTACTTC. This translates into CASSFGTTLYEQYF.

With regard to this clone: In the same sample, other DNA sequences code for this CDR3. The gene calls are TRBV5-1 and TRBJ2-7; TRBD2 aligns across 12 bases. J gave up 5 bases and V 0 bases, and 0 bases lay outside the gene matches. Germline CDR1 is SGHRS and CDR2 is YFSETQ. CDR3 length: 14 residues. The CDR3 nucleotides are TGCGCCAGCAGCTTGGGACTAGCGGGAGACGAGCAGTACTTC. Amino acid sequence: CASSLGLAGDEQYF.

V usage is TRBV19 and J usage is TRBJ2-4; D perhaps matches TRBD2 (6 bases). The germline V and J ends were trimmed by 3 bases and 3 bases, with 9 bases remaining between them. Looked up from germline, CDR1 is LNHDA and CDR2 is SQIVND (reference sequence). This CDR3 is built from 14 residues. The CDR3: CASSIGGGKNIQYF. The CDR3 DNA reads as TGTGCCAGTAGTATCGGGGGAGGCAAAAACATTCAGTACTTC.

The chain has TRBV4-2 and TRBJ2-1, with D unclear. The V end was cut by 1 base, the J end by 5 bases, with 12 bases between. The CDR3 is 15 residues long. Germline CDR1 reads LGHNA; CDR2 reads YNFKEQ. The CDR3 protein is CASSQVDREDNEQFF. As DNA, the CDR3 is TGTGCCAGCAGCCAAGTGGATCGAGAAGACAATGAGCAGTTCTTC.

Notes on this clone: Other DNA sequences in the sample encode the same CDR3. The V gene is TRBV29-1, the J gene TRBJ2-1; D ambiguous. The length of the CDR3 is 10 residues. Trimming stripped 4 bases from V and 6 bases from J, with 4 bases between. In germline, CDR1 is SQVTM, CDR2 ANQGSEA. The CDR3 DNA reads TGCAGCGTTGTTTCCAATGAGCAGTTCTTC. Its translation: CSVVSNEQFF.

This sequence joins TRBV2 and TRBJ1-1, with 9 bases identical to TRBD1. V shed 6 bases and J 7 bases; nucleotides not matched to a gene: 9. This CDR3 is 14 amino acids long. The V gene's germline CDR1 is SNHLY and CDR2 FYNNEI. Here the CDR3 reads CASRPGTGSYEAFF. Here the CDR3 DNA reads TGTGCCAGCAGGCCCGGGACAGGGTCCTATGAAGCTTTCTTT.